Given below is one T cell receptor beta chain in context. Its antigen is unknown. The sample originates from a study of cytomegalovirus exposure and HLA in healthy donors. PCR amplification relied on 60 Vbeta primers (plus 13 Jbeta primers). Only in-frame clones appear in the TCRdb table, and some are missing; sequencing was by immunoSEQ multiplex PCR. The sample has approximately 86,000 clones; approximately 81% are singletons. V was clipped by 2 bases and J by 7 bases, with 12 bases between them. Germline V lookup: CDR1 GTSNPN, CDR2 SVGIG (reference sequence). The CDR3 extends over 13 amino acids. The study's findings and limits: Trimming of TCR beta V- and J-genes showed a link, identified in a later analysis, to a missense DCLRE1C variant. Among the most significant clusters, several appeared linked to common viral pathogens in a later analysis. In an earlier analysis, about 87% or about 30%: the productive usage of most TCR beta V segments. Later analysis indicated greater clonal expansion among HLA-associated TCR beta chains than among equally common other chains.

The sample comprised PBMCs. The sequence was collected from a man between 35 and 55 years old in good health and CMV-seropositive. The chain couples TRBV30 to TRBJ1-5, with D hard to call. CDR3 nucleotides: TGTGCCTGGAGTTCTGGGTTGGAGCAGCCCCAGCATTTT. It codes for CAWSSGLEQPQHF.